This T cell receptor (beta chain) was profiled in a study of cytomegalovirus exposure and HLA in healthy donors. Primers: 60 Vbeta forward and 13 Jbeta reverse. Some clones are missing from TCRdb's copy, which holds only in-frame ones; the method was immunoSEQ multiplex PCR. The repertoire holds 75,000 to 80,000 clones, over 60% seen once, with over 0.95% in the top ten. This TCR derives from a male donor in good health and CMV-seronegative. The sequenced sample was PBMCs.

CDR3 sequence (DNA): TGTGCCAGCAGCGTAGTCGGCAGGGTTGCTTTCTTT. Translated: CASSVVGRVAFF. The chain carries TRBV9 and TRBJ1-1; perhaps TRBD1 as D (5 bases). The CDR3 loop spans 12 amino acids. Germline-derived CDR1 and CDR2 are SGDLS and YYNGEE. Trimming stripped 0 bases from V and 11 bases from J, with 11 bases between.